Detailed here is one T cell receptor beta chain. Clones were read by immunoSEQ multiplex PCR, and TCRdb kept only the in-frame ones, dropping some. The sample shows around 100,000 clones, 90% of them seen only once. This record comes from a study of T cell responses to AZD1222 COVID-19 vaccine. This CDR3 has 14 residues. CDR1 SGHRS and CDR2 YFSETQ come from the germline V gene. The V and J ends lost 3 bases and 4 bases respectively, with 11 bases between them. This receptor was identified in an adult in good health. The specimen was peripheral blood, collected on day 0 of AZD1222 vaccination. The genes are TRBV5-1 and TRBJ1-3; no clear D. The DNA for the CDR3 is TGCGCCAGCAGCTCCCGGGTTGACGGAAACACCATATATTTT. This encodes CASSSRVDGNTIYF.